This paragraph reports one T cell receptor (beta chain). While the first cohort had 600 to 750 subjects, the donors belonged to the separate validation cohort of over a hundred subjects. The data derive from a study of cytomegalovirus exposure and HLA in healthy donors. The length of the CDR3 is 13 residues. Trimming took 8 bases from V and 1 from J; bases not matched to a gene: 2. Germline V gives CDR1 SEHNR, CDR2 FQNEAQ (reference sequence). Using immunoSEQ multiplex PCR, the repertoire was profiled, and TCRdb retains in-frame clones only, with some absent. The data contain approximately 220,000 clones, 87% of them singletons.

The origin of this receptor is a man aged 18 to 29 in good health and CMV-seronegative. V is TRBV7-9 and J is TRBJ2-3; 8 bases agree with TRBD1. The sample was PBMCs. The CDR3 nucleotides read TGTGCCAGCGAGACAGGGGGCACAGATACGCAGTATTTT. This translates into CASETGGTDTQYF.